This is a list of T cell receptor beta chains from one sample in a study of shared clonotypes between healthy human individuals. Assay: immunoSEQ multiplex PCR; the TCRdb copy retains only in-frame clones and omits some. Of about 2,500,000 clones listed, just over 90% are singletons. Sample: naive CD4+ T cells sorted from blood. All receptors come from a man younger than 35 in good health. Both conserved end residues are part of each CDR3. The D gene is left open where the match is weak. A row's size may be missing; if present it is once, few, many or a size class.

CDR3nt	CDR3aa	v_gene	j_gene	d_gene	abundance
TGTGCCAGTAGGATGGTTAGCGGGAGAGGTACCGGGGAGCTGTTTTTT	CASRMVSGRGTGELFF	TRBV19	TRBJ2-2	TRBD2	.
TGTGCCAGCAGCCCCGGGACTACGAACACCGGGGAGCTGTTTTTT	CASSPGTTNTGELFF	TRBV7-9	TRBJ2-2	TRBD2	.
TGTGCCTGGAGTGTACAGGGCAGTAGCAATCAGCCCCAGCATTTT	CAWSVQGSSNQPQHF	TRBV30	TRBJ1-5	.	few
TGTGCCAGCAGCCGTAGACTAGCGGGAGGTACCGGGGAGCTGTTTTTT	CASSRRLAGGTGELFF	TRBV7-9	TRBJ2-2	TRBD2	.
TGTGCCAGCGGGACGGACTTAGGCTACACCTTC	CASGTDLGYTF	TRBV28	TRBJ1-2	.	.
TGTGCCATCAGTGACGGGGGGACCGGGGAGCTGTTTTTT	CAISDGGTGELFF	TRBV10-3	TRBJ2-2	TRBD2	.
TGTGCCAGCTCAAATTTACAGGGGACGTTACAAGAGACCCAGTACTTC	CASSNLQGTLQETQYF	TRBV18	TRBJ2-5	TRBD1	.
TGTGCCAGCTCACCACTAGGGACAGCCAATCAGCCCCAGCATTTT	CASSPLGTANQPQHF	TRBV18	TRBJ1-5	TRBD1	.
TGTGCCAGCAGTCCATTGGGACAGGGAAATGAAAAACTGTTTTTT	CASSPLGQGNEKLFF	TRBV27	TRBJ1-4	TRBD1	.
TGTGCCTGGAGTTCAACAGGGGGGGTGGCTAATGAAAAACTGTTTTTT	CAWSSTGGVANEKLFF	TRBV30	TRBJ1-4	TRBD1	.